This T cell receptor beta chain emerged from a study of CD8 T cells in ankylosing spondylitis. Study-level findings and limits: Typical of ankylosing spondylitis blood, it appeared, was a TCR beta motif of seven to nine highly homologous variants. Clones linked to disease, bearing a CD8+ phenotype, were relatively rare in peripheral blood.

Germline lookup yields CDR1 SGHTA and CDR2 FQGNSA. V lost 7 bases and J 1 base, leaving 9 bases between the germline ends. There are 13 residues in the CDR3. Construction of TCR beta libraries was performed using quantitative 5'-RACE with molecular barcodes. TCRdb passed the 5' RACE reads through MiXCR, listing each CDR3 protein once. The sample gives over 450,000 distinct CDR3 sequences, roughly an eighth of which show up once; about 6.8% is in the top ten. Concerning this clonotype itself: Its antigen remains unidentified.

What was sequenced was blood, either unsorted or a sorted T cell fraction (not recorded which). The V gene is TRBV7-2, the J gene TRBJ2-3; D remains ambiguous. This clonotype was sampled from a male donor with ankylosing spondylitis. CDR3 sequence: CASNLRGTDTQYF. DNA for the CDR3: TGTGCCAGCAACCTTAGGGGCACAGATACGCAGTATTTT.